A selection of T cell receptor beta chains follows, all from one sample in a study of cytomegalovirus exposure and HLA in healthy donors. Generated by immunoSEQ multiplex PCR, the TCRdb table keeps only in-frame clones and is missing some. Of 150,000 to 200,000 clones in the sample, 78% are singletons; the top ten hold about 5.6%. The sequenced sample consisted of PBMCs. These receptors all stem from a woman aged 25 to 45 in good health and CMV-seropositive. Both conserved end residues are trimmed from each CDR3.

CDR3 protein	V gene	J gene
AISEGTSRDEQF	TRBV10-3	TRBJ2-1
SVGPQGNQETQY	TRBV29-1	TRBJ2-5
ASRRESYNEQF	TRBV5-1	TRBJ2-1
ASSPLGVFKNTEAF	TRBV7-6	TRBJ1-1
ASSLTGLAGNNEQF	TRBV5-1	TRBJ2-1
ASSGEGRGNIQY	TRBV2	TRBJ2-4
ASSPPRTSYNEQF	TRBV28	TRBJ2-1
ASSQLRNTGELF	TRBV4-3	TRBJ2-2
ASTINPGVDYVGELF	TRBV28	TRBJ2-2
ASSWPAGETDTQY	TRBV5-1	TRBJ2-3
ASSPGQRYEQY	TRBV7-2	TRBJ2-7
ASRGDSYYEQY	TRBV2	TRBJ2-7
ASSYPGQGNTEAF	TRBV5-1	TRBJ1-1
ASSQQAGDSPLH	TRBV7-2	TRBJ1-6
ASSPGGVGPREQY	TRBV11-2	TRBJ2-7
ASSLGRGREQY	TRBV7-6	TRBJ2-7
ASRTGENTGELF	TRBV11-1	TRBJ2-2
ASSLMASQETQY	TRBV5-1	TRBJ2-5
ASRLGGGDYGYT	TRBV6-5	TRBJ1-2
ARSHGPTEAF	TRBV5-3	TRBJ1-1
ASSPIRVNEKLF	TRBV7-8	TRBJ1-4
ASSFRDRDFS	TRBV5-4	TRBJ1-2
ASSPRATAVAGYT	TRBV28	TRBJ1-2
ASSEISTVPYEQY	TRBV6-1	TRBJ2-7
ATSRDRNQPQH	TRBV15	TRBJ1-5
ASSQVQRERAGELF	TRBV4-1	TRBJ2-2
ASSQGGVYDEKLF	TRBV4-3	TRBJ1-4
ASSVPGQQETQY	TRBV7-9	TRBJ2-5
ASSFGRGRPGELF	TRBV5-1	TRBJ2-2